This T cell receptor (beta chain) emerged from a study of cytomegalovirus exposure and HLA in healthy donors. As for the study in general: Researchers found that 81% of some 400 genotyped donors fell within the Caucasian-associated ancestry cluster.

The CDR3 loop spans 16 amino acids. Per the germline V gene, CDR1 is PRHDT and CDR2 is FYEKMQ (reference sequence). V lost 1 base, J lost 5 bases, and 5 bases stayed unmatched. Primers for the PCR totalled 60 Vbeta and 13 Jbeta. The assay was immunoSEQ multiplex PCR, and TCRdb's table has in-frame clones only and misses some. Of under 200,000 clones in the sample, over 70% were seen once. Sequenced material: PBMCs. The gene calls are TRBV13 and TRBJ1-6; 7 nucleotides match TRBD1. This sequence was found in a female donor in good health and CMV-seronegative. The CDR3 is CASSLEGTAHNSPLHF. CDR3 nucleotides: TGTGCCAGCAGCTTAGAGGGGACAGCTCATAATTCACCCCTCCACTTT. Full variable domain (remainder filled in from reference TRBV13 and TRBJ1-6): AAGVIQSPRHLIKEKRETATLKCYPIPRHDTVYWYQQGPGQDPQFLISFYEKMQSDKGSIPDRFSAQQFSDYHSELNMSSLELGDSALYFCASSLEGTAHNSPLHFGNGTRLTVT.